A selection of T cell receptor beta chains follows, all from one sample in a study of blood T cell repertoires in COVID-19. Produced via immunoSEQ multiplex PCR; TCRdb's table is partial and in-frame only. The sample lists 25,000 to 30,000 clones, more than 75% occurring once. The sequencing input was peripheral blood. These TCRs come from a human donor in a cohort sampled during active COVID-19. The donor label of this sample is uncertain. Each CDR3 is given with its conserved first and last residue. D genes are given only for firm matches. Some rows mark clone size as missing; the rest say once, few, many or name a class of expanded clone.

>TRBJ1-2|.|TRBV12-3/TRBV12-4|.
TGTGCCAGCAGTCCTCGGGGTACGGGGGGCTACACCTTC
CASSPRGTGGYTF
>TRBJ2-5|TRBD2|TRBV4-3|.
TGCGCCAGCAGCCTCATGACTAGCGGGGGGTACCAAGAGACCCAGTACTTC
CASSLMTSGGYQETQYF
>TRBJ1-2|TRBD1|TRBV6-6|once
TGTGCCAGCAGGGGGAGGACAGGAAAAAGGAGCTATGGCTACACCTTC
CASRGRTGKRSYGYTF
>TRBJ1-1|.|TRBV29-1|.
TGCAGCGTTGTCTGGGGACAATTAGGCACTGAAGCTTTCTTT
CSVVWGQLGTEAFF
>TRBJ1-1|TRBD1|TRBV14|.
TGTGCCAGCAGCCGTAGACAGGGAGGTGACACTGAAGCTTTCTTT
CASSRRQGGDTEAFF
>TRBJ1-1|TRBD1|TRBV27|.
TGTGCCAGCAGTCGGACAGGGTTTAACACTGAAGCTTTCTTT
CASSRTGFNTEAFF
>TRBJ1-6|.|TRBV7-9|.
TGTGCCAGCAGCTGGAATTGGGGGCCCAATTCACCCCTCCACTTT
CASSWNWGPNSPLHF
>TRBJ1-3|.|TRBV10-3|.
TGTGCCACACAGGGCTCTGGAAACACCATATATTTT
CATQGSGNTIYF
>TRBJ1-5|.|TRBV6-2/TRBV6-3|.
TGTGCCAGCAGTGGTCAGGGGAGCAATCAGCCCCAGCATTTT
CASSGQGSNQPQHF
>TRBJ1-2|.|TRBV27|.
TGTGCCAGCAGTCCGGGACAATTACTTAACTATGGCTACACCTTC
CASSPGQLLNYGYTF
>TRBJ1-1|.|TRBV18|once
TGTGCCAGCTCACCACCAGGGGGCACTGAAGCTTTCTTT
CASSPPGGTEAFF
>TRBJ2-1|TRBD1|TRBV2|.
TGTGCCAGCAGTGAAAGGGGGCGCGATATCAATGAGCAGTTCTTC
CASSERGRDINEQFF
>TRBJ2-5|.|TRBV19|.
TGTGCCAGTAGTTCACAGGGAGCCCAGGGCGCCCAGTACTTC
CASSSQGAQGAQYF
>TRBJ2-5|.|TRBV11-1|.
TGTGCCAGCACCACCGAGGGACTCCAAGAGACCCAGTACTTC
CASTTEGLQETQYF
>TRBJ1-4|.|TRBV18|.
TGTGCCAGCTCACCACGACAGGTTGCAACTAATGAAAAACTGTTTTTT
CASSPRQVATNEKLFF
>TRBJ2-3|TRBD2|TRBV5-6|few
TGTGCCAGCAGCCCTCCGGGACTAGCGGGGAACACAGATACGCAGTATTTT
CASSPPGLAGNTDTQYF
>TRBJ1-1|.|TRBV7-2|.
TGTGCCAGCCGACCGGGGGGAGGAACTGAAGCTTTCTTT
CASRPGGGTEAFF
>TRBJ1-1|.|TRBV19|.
TGTGCCAGTAGCGCCCCGGGAAGGATGAACACTGAAGCTTTCTTT
CASSAPGRMNTEAFF
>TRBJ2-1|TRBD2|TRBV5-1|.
TGCGCCAGCAGCTTGGAAGGGACTAGCAATGGTGAGCAGTTCTTC
CASSLEGTSNGEQFF
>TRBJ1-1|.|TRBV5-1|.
TGCGCCAGCAGCTCCTTTACAGGGTCTGAAGCTTTCTTT
CASSSFTGSEAFF
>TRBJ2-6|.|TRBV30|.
TGTGCCTCTGCGTCTGGGGCCAACGTCCTGACTTTC
CASASGANVLTF
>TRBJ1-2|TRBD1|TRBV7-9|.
TGTGCCAGCAGCCACGGACAGGCCCCAAGTATCTATGGCTACACCTTC
CASSHGQAPSIYGYTF
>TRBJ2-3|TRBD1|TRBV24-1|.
TGTGCCACCAGTGAAACAGGGGGTGGGACAGATACGCAGTATTTT
CATSETGGGTDTQYF
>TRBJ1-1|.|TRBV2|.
TGTGCCAGCAGTGGCAGTATGAACACTGAAGCTTTCTTT
CASSGSMNTEAFF